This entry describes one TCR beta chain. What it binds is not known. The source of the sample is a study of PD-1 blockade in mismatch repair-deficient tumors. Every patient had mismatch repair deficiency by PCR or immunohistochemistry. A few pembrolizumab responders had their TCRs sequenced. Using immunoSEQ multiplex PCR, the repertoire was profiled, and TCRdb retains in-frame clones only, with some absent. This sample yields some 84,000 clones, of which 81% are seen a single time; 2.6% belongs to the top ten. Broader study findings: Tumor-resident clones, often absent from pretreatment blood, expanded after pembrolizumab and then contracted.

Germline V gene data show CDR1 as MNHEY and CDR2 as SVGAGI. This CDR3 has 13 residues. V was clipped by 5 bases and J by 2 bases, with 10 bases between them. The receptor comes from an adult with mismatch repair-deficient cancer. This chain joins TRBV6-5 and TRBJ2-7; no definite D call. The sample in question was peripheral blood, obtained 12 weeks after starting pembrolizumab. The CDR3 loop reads CASSTSVPYEQYF. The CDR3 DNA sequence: TGTGCCAGCAGTACGAGCGTTCCCTACGAGCAGTACTTC.